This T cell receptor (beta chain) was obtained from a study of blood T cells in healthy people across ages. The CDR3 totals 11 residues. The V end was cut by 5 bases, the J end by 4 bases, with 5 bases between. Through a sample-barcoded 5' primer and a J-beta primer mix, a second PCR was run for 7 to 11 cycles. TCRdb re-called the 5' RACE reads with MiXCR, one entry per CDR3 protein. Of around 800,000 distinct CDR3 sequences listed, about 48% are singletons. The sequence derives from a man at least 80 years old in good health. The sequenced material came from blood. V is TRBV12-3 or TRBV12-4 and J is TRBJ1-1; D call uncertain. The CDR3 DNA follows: TGTGCCAGCAGTGCAGGCACTGAAGCTTTCTTT. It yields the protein CASSAGTEAFF.